The 29 T cell receptor beta chains below come from one sample, sequenced in a study of Ad26.COV2.S vaccination and SARS-CoV-2 variants. The protocol was immunoSEQ multiplex PCR, while the TCRdb copy is restricted to in-frame clones and leaves out a portion. Of 200,000 to 300,000 clones in the sample, 70% to 90% are singletons; the top ten hold about 10%. As to treatment: about 20 received Ad26.COV2.S at low or high dose, single or two shots; 5 received placebo; per-sample allocation not given. Day 63 following the first vaccine or placebo injection was when the samples were taken. This specimen consisted of peripheral blood, obtained in a trial of Ad26.COV2.S vaccine versus placebo. Receptors were obtained from a person between 18 and 65 years old who received the Ad26.COV2.S COVID-19 vaccine or a placebo.

V is TRBV5-1 and J is TRBJ2-7, with 7 bases matching TRBD1. Germline values: CDR1 SGHRS, CDR2 YFSETQ. V lost 0 bases to trimming and J lost 4 bases; unmatched junction nucleotides: 10. CDR3 length: 16 amino acids. As DNA, the CDR3 is TGCGCCAGCAGCTTGGCAGGGGGTAGGAGAGGGTACGAGCAGTACTTC. Amino acids: CASSLAGGRRGYEQYF.

V usage is TRBV7-9 and J usage is TRBJ2-7; the D is unclear. The V end was cut by 3 bases, the J end by 5 bases, with 17 bases between. From germline, CDR1 is SEHNR and CDR2 FQNEAQ (reference sequence). The CDR3 runs 15 residues. The CDR3 DNA reads TGTGCCAGCAGCTTTGTCCGCACCTTTAAGGACGAGCAGTACTTC. As protein: CASSFVRTFKDEQYF.

The chain uses TRBV6-2 or TRBV6-3 and TRBJ2-2, with TRBD1 as a possible D gene (5 bases). Trimming took off 6 bases at V and 1 base at J, with 12 bases between the two ends. CDR1 MNHEY and CDR2 SVGEGT come from the germline V gene. This CDR3 region has 15 residues. The CDR3 spells CASSSPRGNTGELFF. The CDR3 nucleotides read TGTGCCAGCAGCTCCCCAAGGGGGAACACCGGGGAGCTGTTTTTT.

The chain recombines TRBV7-8 with TRBJ2-4, with 9 bases fitting TRBD2. V was pared by 1 base and J by 1 base, with 5 bases of the junction left unmatched. Germline CDR1 is SGHVS and CDR2 is FQNEAQ. The CDR3 extends over 17 amino acids. As DNA, the CDR3 is TGTGCCAGCAGCTTAGACGGGGCGGGAGGGGCCAAAAACATTCAGTACTTC. Protein: CASSLDGAGGAKNIQYF.

V gene TRBV14 combines with J gene TRBJ2-2; TRBD1 aligns across 11 bases. J lost 7 bases, V lost 4 bases, and 5 bases had no gene match. This CDR3 contains 15 residues. CDR1 is SGHDN, CDR2 FVKESK, per germline. The CDR3 loop reads CASSRWTGGGGELFF. The CDR3 DNA follows: TGTGCCAGCAGCCGATGGACAGGGGGCGGCGGGGAGCTGTTTTTT.

This sequence joins TRBV6-5 and TRBJ1-1; tentatively, D is TRBD1 (5 bases). Per the germline V gene, CDR1 is MNHEY and CDR2 is SVGAGI. The ends were cut back, 8 bases at V and 3 bases at J, with 10 bases in the middle. The CDR3 is 12 amino acids. In DNA, the CDR3 is TGTGCCAGCGTGGGGGTACACACTGAAGCTTTCTTT. Translating it yields CASVGVHTEAFF.

The chain combines TRBV28 with TRBJ2-1; 12 positions agree with TRBD2. Per the germline V gene, CDR1 is MDHEN and CDR2 is SYDVKM. The CDR3 covers 15 residues. Trimming removed 4 bases from V and 6 bases from J; junction bases left unmatched: 4. Here the CDR3 DNA reads TGTGCCAGCAGTTCTGGACTAGCGGGGATCAATGAGCAGTTCTTC. This gives the protein CASSSGLAGINEQFF. Supplemented by reference TRBV28 and TRBJ2-1, the full variable domain reads DVKVTQSSRYLVKRTGEKVFLECVQDMDHENMFWYRQDPGLGLRLIYFSYDVKMKEKGDIPEGYSVSREKKERFSLILESASTNQTSMYLCASSSGLAGINEQFFGPGTRLTVL.

This clone was seen just once. J is TRBJ1-1 and V is TRBV29-1; D call uncertain. Per germline, CDR1 SQVTM and CDR2 ANQGSEA. The length of the CDR3 is 14 residues. Trimming cost V 7 bases and J 0 bases, with 15 bases left between them. DNA of the CDR3: TGCAGCGGCAGCGCTAGTTTCATGAACACTGAAGCTTTCTTT. Its translation is CSGSASFMNTEAFF.

The chain recombines TRBV18 with TRBJ2-3; 7 bases align to TRBD2. The CDR3 covers 17 residues. V was pared by 3 bases and J by 0 bases, with 9 bases of the junction left unmatched. CDR1 and CDR2 from the germline V gene are KGHSH and LQKENI. The CDR3, as DNA: TGTGCCAGCTCACCTAGGGGACTATCAACTAGCACAGATACGCAGTATTTT. Amino acids: CASSPRGLSTSTDTQYF.

In its sample, this clone was seen once. The rearrangement joins TRBV19 to TRBJ1-3; the D is unclear. The CDR3 has 14 residues. Trimming took 10 bases from V and 0 from J, leaving 13 bases between them. Germline V gives CDR1 LNHDA, CDR2 SQIVND (reference sequence). The CDR3: CATTKLRSGNTIYF. CDR3 coding DNA: TGTGCCACCACTAAACTTCGCTCTGGAAACACCATATATTTT.

CDR3 region: CASSSRDRVFGDTQYF. The CDR3 DNA is TGTGCCAGCAGCTCCCGGGACAGGGTCTTCGGGGATACGCAGTATTTT. The rearrangement links TRBV7-9 to TRBJ2-3, with 9 positions matching TRBD1. From germline, CDR1 is SEHNR and CDR2 FQNEAQ (reference sequence). With 4 bases clipped from V and 6 bases from J, the junction kept 11 bases outside the gene matches. This CDR3 contains 16 residues.

CDR3 coding DNA: TGTGCCAGCAGCGGGGGTGTGGGTACGGGACCCGGGGAGCTGTTTTTT. This sequence encodes CASSGGVGTGPGELFF. This chain joins TRBV7-3 and TRBJ2-2; D is possibly TRBD1 or TRBD2 (5 bases each). The germline gives CDR1 SGHTA, CDR2 FQGTGA. Trimming shortened V by 5 bases and J by 6 bases, and 19 bases separated the two germline ends. The CDR3 spans 16 residues.

This clone was recorded a few times. The V call is TRBV15, the J call TRBJ2-6; D is perhaps TRBD1 (6 bases). Germline CDR1 is LNHNV and CDR2 is YYDKDF (reference sequence). The ends were cut back, 2 bases at V and 4 bases at J, with 18 bases in the middle. CDR3 length: 18 residues. The CDR3 sequence is CATSRKQGGGAGANVLTF. CDR3 bases: TGTGCCACCAGCAGAAAACAGGGCGGAGGAGCCGGGGCCAACGTCCTGACTTTC.

V is TRBV7-2 and J is TRBJ1-1; 7 bases map to TRBD1. Per germline, CDR1 SGHTA and CDR2 FQGNSA. J lost 1 base, V lost 2 bases, and 7 bases had no gene match. The CDR3 is 16 amino acids. CDR3 bases: TGTGCCAGCAGCTTACTTCCAGGGGGAGCGAACACTGAAGCTTTCTTT. It specifies CASSLLPGGANTEAFF.

This clone was counted a few times. V and J are TRBV20-1 and TRBJ1-2, with TRBD1 matching over 8 bases. Looked up from germline, CDR1 is DFQATT and CDR2 is SNEGSKA (reference sequence). The CDR3 spans 11 residues. V shed 8 bases, J shed 4 bases, and the junction held 3 bases outside the gene matches. CDR3 in amino acids: CSRDRSYGYTF. Here the CDR3 DNA reads TGCAGTAGGGACAGGAGCTATGGCTACACCTTC.

The rearrangement joins TRBV15 to TRBJ1-2, with TRBD1 identical over 10 bases. The CDR3 runs to 16 residues. Germline trimming cut 2 bases from V and 6 bases from J; bases unmatched to any gene: 9. Germline loops: CDR1 LNHNV, CDR2 YYDKDF (reference sequence). The CDR3 sequence: CATSRPNDRGRDGYTF. In DNA, the CDR3 is TGTGCCACCAGCAGACCTAATGACAGGGGGCGGGATGGCTACACCTTC.

The chain is built from TRBV7-9 and TRBJ2-7; no clear D gene. This CDR3 region has 12 residues. Germline loops: CDR1 SEHNR, CDR2 FQNEAQ (reference sequence). The V and J ends lost 2 bases and 4 bases respectively, with 6 bases between them. This CDR3 is CASSLLGYEQYF. The DNA of the CDR3 is TGTGCCAGCAGCTTATTGGGGTACGAGCAGTACTTC.

The CDR3 spells CASSGSPIPGASVNEQFF. In DNA, the CDR3 is TGCGCCAGCAGCGGATCCCCCATCCCGGGGGCGTCTGTTAATGAGCAGTTCTTC. The chain uses TRBV5-1 and TRBJ2-1; either TRBD1 or TRBD2 may supply D (6 bases each). The CDR3 sequence is 18 residues long. The germline CDR1 and CDR2 sequences are SGHRS and YFSETQ. V was pared by 4 bases and J by 7 bases, with 27 bases between.

The rearrangement joins TRBV7-3 to TRBJ2-1; D remains unclear. The CDR3 contains 11 residues. Trimming cost V 6 bases and J 4 bases, with 4 bases left between them. Germline-derived CDR1 and CDR2 are SGHTA and FQGTGA. The CDR3 loop is CASRIYNEQFF. CDR3 sequence (DNA): TGTGCCAGCAGGATTTACAATGAGCAGTTCTTC.

The rearrangement uses TRBV2 and TRBJ1-1, with 7 bases lining up with TRBD1. The CDR3 consists of 13 residues. V shed 9 bases, J shed 6 bases, and the junction held 10 bases outside the gene matches. CDR1 and CDR2 from the germline V gene are SNHLY and FYNNEI. Here the CDR3 DNA reads TGTGCCAGATCGGGACAGATTAGTTCTGAAGCTTTCTTT. Translating it yields CARSGQISSEAFF.

This clone was seen a few times. The rearrangement joins TRBV10-1 to TRBJ2-7, with 8 nucleotides matching TRBD1. The CDR3 extends over 14 amino acids. Germline CDR1 WNHNN, CDR2 SYGVQD (reference sequence). With V trimmed by 3 bases and J by 2 bases, 3 bases remained unmatched. CDR3 nucleotide sequence: TGCGCCAGCAGTGAAGGACAGGGTGCCTACGAGCAGTACTTC. Its translation is CASSEGQGAYEQYF.

The rearrangement uses TRBV28 and TRBJ2-1, with D unclear. The length of the CDR3 is 13 residues. CDR1 and CDR2 from the germline V gene are MDHEN and SYDVKM. V was trimmed by 6 bases and J by 1 base, leaving 7 bases between them. The CDR3 protein is CASREQSYNEQFF. In DNA, the CDR3 is TGTGCCAGCAGGGAGCAGTCCTACAATGAGCAGTTCTTC. The complete variable domain, with remaining parts taken from reference TRBV28 and TRBJ2-1, reads DVKVTQSSRYLVKRTGEKVFLECVQDMDHENMFWYRQDPGLGLRLIYFSYDVKMKEKGDIPEGYSVSREKKERFSLILESASTNQTSMYLCASREQSYNEQFFGPGTRLTVL.

The chain couples TRBV7-3 to TRBJ2-5; 13 bases line up with TRBD2. Trimming took 4 bases from V and 5 from J; bases not matched to a gene: 1. Germline V gives CDR1 SGHTA, CDR2 FQGTGA. The CDR3 has 14 amino acids. The CDR3 coding sequence is TGTGCCAGCAGCTCGGGACTAGCGGGGGAGACCCAGTACTTC. Translated, it gives CASSSGLAGETQYF. The full variable domain, its missing parts supplied by reference TRBV7-3 and TRBJ2-5, is GAGVSQTPSNKVTEKGKYVELRCDPISGHTALYWYRQSLGQGPEFLIYFQGTGAADDSGLPNDRFFAVRPEGSVSTLKIQRTERGDSAVYLCASSSGLAGETQYFGPGTRLLVL.

The chain recombines TRBV4-3 with TRBJ2-3; 8 nucleotides match TRBD1. V trimming: 8 bases; J trimming: 2 bases; junction bases outside the gene matches: 6. This CDR3 is 14 amino acids long. Germline V gene data show CDR1 as LGHNA and CDR2 as YSLEER. The CDR3 reads CASGQGRFTDTQYF. For the CDR3, the DNA is TGCGCCAGCGGACAGGGTCGTTTCACAGATACGCAGTATTTT.

The chain combines TRBV11-2 with TRBJ1-2; the D gene is possibly TRBD1 (6 bases). Trimming took off 5 bases at V and 7 bases at J, with 11 bases between the two ends. CDR3 length: 12 amino acids. Germline V gives CDR1 SGHAT, CDR2 FQNNGV. The CDR3 DNA sequence: TGTGCCAGCAGCCGGGGGGCGGGTGGCTACACCTTC. It specifies CASSRGAGGYTF.

The DNA of the CDR3 is TGTGCCAGTAGTCTAGGACAGGGGGCCGAGCAGTACTTC. Its protein is CASSLGQGAEQYF. This chain joins TRBV19 and TRBJ2-7, with TRBD1 matching over 11 bases. The CDR3 covers 13 residues. The V gene's germline CDR1 is LNHDA and CDR2 SQIVND (reference sequence). V dropped 5 bases and J dropped 6; count of bases not matched to a gene: 3.

The rearrangement joins TRBV15 to TRBJ2-5; TRBD1 agrees at 8 bases. The CDR3 is made up of 13 amino acids. The ends lost 8 bases at V and 5 bases at J; junction bases unmatched: 7. The germline V gene encodes CDR1 LNHNV and CDR2 YYDKDF (reference sequence). For the CDR3, the DNA is TGTGCCACCTCTTTTCCAGGGGGCGAGACCCAGTACTTC. Translation: CATSFPGGETQYF.

J is TRBJ1-1 and V is TRBV10-2; no definite D call. Between the trimmed V and J ends, which lost 6 bases and 2 bases, there was a span of 4 bases. The CDR3 length is 11 residues. Germline V gene sequence: CDR1 WSHSY, CDR2 SAAADI. The DNA of the CDR3 is TGCGCCAGCAGGGTAAACACTGAAGCTTTCTTT. It codes for CASRVNTEAFF.

This clone was seen a single time. The chain joins TRBV5-1 to TRBJ2-5; D possibly matches TRBD1 or TRBD2 (5 bases each). Germline lookup yields CDR1 SGHRS and CDR2 YFSETQ. Between the trimmed V and J ends, which lost 4 bases and 5 bases, there was a span of 15 bases. This CDR3 comprises 14 residues. CDR3: CASSPGLKGETQYF. In nucleotides, the CDR3 is TGCGCCAGCAGCCCCGGACTGAAGGGGGAGACCCAGTACTTC.